The entry that follows covers one T cell receptor beta chain sequence. These data come from a study of OX40 agonist ivuxolimab in advanced cancers. The table came from immunoSEQ multiplex PCR; TCRdb's copy has only in-frame clones and leaves some out. The sample includes 70,000 or so clones, around 89% seen only once; the top ten take 10% to 13%. The CDR3 extends over 16 amino acids. Germline CDR1 and CDR2: SNHLY and FYNNEI. V was clipped by 7 bases and J by 2 bases; unmatched bases: 8. This chain connects TRBV2 to TRBJ2-5; 12 bases are shared with TRBD2. Source: CD4+ or CD8+ T cells sorted from blood, taken in a trial of the OX40 agonist ivuxolimab. This sequence originates from an adult with an advanced solid tumor such as melanoma, head and neck, liver or kidney cancer. CDR3 coding DNA: TGTGCCAGCACCCCTAGCGGGAGGGGAATTCAAGAGACCCAGTACTTC. Protein product: CASTPSGRGIQETQYF.